This T cell receptor (beta chain) was identified in a study of blood T cell repertoires in COVID-19. About the research overall: PBMCs, B-cell-depleted T cells, or T cells provided the cDNA or gDNA that made up the material.

Original data processing: The authors estimated nucleated cell counts from reference gene primer amplification. Measured with immunoSEQ multiplex PCR; TCRdb has only the in-frame clones, and not every one. The V and J calls and clone size were taken over from that table, and D and trimming were inferred from the DNA. The table includes hundreds of thousands of clones, about 83% detected once. Germline V CDR1 and CDR2: WNHNN, SYGVQD (reference sequence). This CDR3 spans 15 amino acids. With 0 bases removed from V and 5 bases from J, the gap between germline ends came to 13 bases. This TCR was sampled from a woman aged 40 to 50 with active or convalescent COVID-19. The chain employs TRBV10-1 and TRBJ2-5, with D unresolved. Sample: peripheral blood. As DNA, the CDR3 is TGCGCCAGCAGTGAGTCTTCAGGATTGGGCGAGACCCAGTACTTC. Its translation is CASSESSGLGETQYF.